This TCR beta chain was sequenced during a study of shared clonotypes between healthy human individuals. All donors were healthy HIV-negative adults lacking recent acute infections or vaccinations. V shed 3 bases and J 7 bases; nucleotides not matched to a gene: 26. The CDR3 spans 21 residues. The germline gives CDR1 LNHNV, CDR2 YYDKDF (reference sequence). Sequencing used immunoSEQ multiplex PCR; TCRdb keeps in-frame clones, though not all of them. The table records some 2.3 million clones, 80% to 95% of them present only once. The clonotype comes from a man younger than 35 in good health. Some clones in this sample may be carry-over from other donors' samples. V and J are TRBV15 and TRBJ2-3, with TRBD2 matching 9 bases. The specimen was naive CD4+ T cells from PBMCs. The subset is: CD45RA+ positively selected. DNA for the CDR3: TGTGCCACCAGCAGTCCCTCCCGTCAGTTCGAGACTAGCGGCCTTGATTATACGCAGTATTTT. This gives the protein CATSSPSRQFETSGLDYTQYF. Full variable domain (missing parts from reference TRBV15 and TRBJ2-3): DAMVIQNPRYQVTQFGKPVTLSCSQTLNHNVMYWYQQKSSQAPKLLFHYYDKDFNNEADTPDNFQSRRPNTSFCFLDIRSPGLGDTAMYLCATSSPSRQFETSGLDYTQYFGPGTRLTVL.